The T cell receptor beta chain described here comes from a study of blood T cell repertoires in COVID-19. Study at large: Italy, Spain and the United States were the sources of the convalescent and acute COVID-19 samples.

The protocol was immunoSEQ multiplex PCR, while the TCRdb copy is restricted to in-frame clones and leaves out a portion. The table shows 85,000 to 130,000 clones, with about 80% occurring only once. The CDR3 loop spans 14 amino acids. Germline CDR1 and CDR2: SGHTA and FQGTGA. After removal of 5 bases from V and 8 bases from J, the junction contained 11 bases not matched to a gene. V usage is TRBV7-3 and J usage is TRBJ1-2; 7 positions match TRBD1. Sequenced input: peripheral blood. The source of this sequence is a woman at least 80 years old with active or convalescent COVID-19. The CDR3 nucleotides are TGTGCCAGCAGCCCCAAACAGGGGCCCGGAGGCTACACCTTC. It is translated as CASSPKQGPGGYTF.